This T cell receptor (beta chain) is drawn from a study of PD-1 blockade in classical Hodgkin lymphoma (TCRdb year 2020). Regarding the research as a whole: Nivolumab dosing was 3 mg/kg intravenously every 2 weeks, continuing until either disease progression or unacceptable toxicity. The study used TCR beta sequencing and CyTOF to define a peripheral blood immune signature of response to PD-1 blockade in classical Hodgkin lymphoma.

Broader findings and caveats from the paper: Trial patients achieving complete response had baseline diversity similar to newly diagnosed patients, whereas partial responders and progressors had significantly lower diversity. Only a single clinical trial cohort was studied, and what caused the repertoire differences, possibly disease activity or prior therapy, remained undefined. A significant rise by C4D1 was seen in CD4+ but not CD8+ TCR diversity (p=0.0027 vs p=0.16), with the rise being most apparent in complete responders (p=0.02). Lower diversity was observed in patients in whom nivolumab was started less than 1 year after ASCT, and these patients were excluded from later analyses so that confounding by immune reconstitution would be avoided. Newly diagnosed patients were reported to have lower baseline TCR diversity than healthy donors, and relapsed/refractory patients were reported to have lower baseline TCR diversity still.

What the time point label conveys for this sample: cycle 2 day 1 (C2D1) of nivolumab. All trial patients had relapsed after autologous stem cell transplantation, with cohorts A, B and C differing in prior brentuximab vedotin exposure. The trial cohort was composed of around 60 patients with relapsed/refractory classical Hodgkin lymphoma, for whom complete response, partial response or progressive disease was recorded as best overall response. Single-agent nivolumab was administered to trial patients in the multi-cohort phase II CheckMate 205 trial. Best overall response was determined by an independent review committee according to the 2007 International Working Group response criteria. Trial PBMCs were collected immediately before nivolumab initiation (C1D1) and during therapy at cycle 2 day 1 and cycle 4 day 1. Peripheral blood was collected in 8 mL Vacutainer Cell Preparation Tubes, from which PBMCs were isolated by centrifugation and then cryopreserved.

The CDR3 numbers 13 residues from cysteine through phenylalanine. Only CDR3 DNA remains: 39 bases, in frame from the first base. The germline ends are 12 bases apart after V is trimmed by 5 bases and J by 4 bases. Reading the germline V gene gives CDR1 SGHTA and CDR2 FQGNSA. The Qiagen DNeasy kit was used to extract genomic DNA from unsorted PBMCs and from the negatively selected CD4+ and CD8+ fractions. TCR beta CDR3 regions were amplified by immunoSEQ multiplex PCR using primers annealing to V and J segments. A synthetic immune receptor repertoire was used to minimize amplification bias, and remaining bias was computationally removed after sequencing. As for how the authors treated the data: Repertoire diversity was quantified as the Shannon entropy index using custom Python scripts. The unsorted, CD4+ and CD8+ repertoires were each analyzed separately, with the exception of combined analyses, where CD4+ and CD8+ sequences were merged in silico. Clonal expansion was defined as a frequency increase of at least 2-fold after treatment compared with C1D1, and clones undetected at baseline were assigned a pseudocount of 0.5. Singleton clones were defined as clones with 0 or 1 copy at C1D1, and non-singleton clones were defined as clones with 2 or more copies. By matching protein sequences in sorted samples from the same patient, clones expanded in unsorted samples were annotated as CD4+, CD8+ or unknown. Wilcoxon tests were applied to paired samples to test diversity changes from C1D1 to C4D1. TCRdb took this table from immuneACCESS and kept in-frame rearrangements with V and J called. Such tables lack part of the clones; where checked against another copy, unresolved V genes explain under half of the gap, and the rest is unexplained. V, J and clone size are those of that table, while D and trimming were read from the DNA. This sample holds over 85,000 clones; approximately 80% were observed only once. In total, the top ten clones hold about 15% of the sample.

Of note for this clone: Its antigen is currently not known. Qualities for individual bases were not recorded, and no much larger clone is one base off.

The receptor was isolated from a human donor with classical Hodgkin lymphoma. This material consisted of peripheral blood mononuclear cells (PBMCs), taken before the second cycle of nivolumab. Recombination linked TRBV7-2 to TRBJ2-7; D gene: possibly TRBD2, on 6 matching bases. In nucleotides, the sequence is TGTGCCAGCAGCCCCTCCGGGACTTACGAGCAGTACTTC. Its translation reads: CASSPSGTYEQYF.